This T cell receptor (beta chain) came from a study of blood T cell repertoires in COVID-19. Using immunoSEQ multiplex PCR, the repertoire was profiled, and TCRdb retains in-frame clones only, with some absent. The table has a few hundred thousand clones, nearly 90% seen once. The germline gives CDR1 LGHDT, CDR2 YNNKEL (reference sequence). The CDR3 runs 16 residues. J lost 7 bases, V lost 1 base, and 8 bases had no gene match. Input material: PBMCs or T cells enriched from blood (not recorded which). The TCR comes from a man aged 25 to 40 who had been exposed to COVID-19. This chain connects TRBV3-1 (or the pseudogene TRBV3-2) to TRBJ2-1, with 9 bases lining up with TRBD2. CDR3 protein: CASSQGAGGLHNEQFF. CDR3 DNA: TGTGCCAGCAGCCAAGGGGCGGGGGGGCTTCATAATGAGCAGTTCTTC.